The clone carrying this TCR beta chain was observed a single time. What it binds is unknown. The data were obtained in a study of CD8 T cells in ankylosing spondylitis. Study observations and caveats: A TCR beta motif of eight or nine highly homologous variants seemed to mark ankylosing spondylitis blood.

Via MiXCR, TCRdb re-called the 5' RACE reads, giving one row per CDR3 protein. The table lists over 400,000 distinct CDR3 sequences, roughly 26% of them singletons. This CDR3 has 13 residues. Trimming shortened V by 2 bases and J by 6 bases, and 10 bases separated the two germline ends. The source is a male donor with ankylosing spondylitis. Sequenced input: blood, either unsorted or a sorted T cell fraction (not recorded which). V and J are TRBV12-3 or TRBV12-4 and TRBJ1-1; D might be TRBD1 (6 bases). The chain's CDR3 is CASSLTGISEAFF. CDR3 in DNA: TGTGCCAGCAGTTTAACAGGGATCTCTGAAGCTTTCTTT.